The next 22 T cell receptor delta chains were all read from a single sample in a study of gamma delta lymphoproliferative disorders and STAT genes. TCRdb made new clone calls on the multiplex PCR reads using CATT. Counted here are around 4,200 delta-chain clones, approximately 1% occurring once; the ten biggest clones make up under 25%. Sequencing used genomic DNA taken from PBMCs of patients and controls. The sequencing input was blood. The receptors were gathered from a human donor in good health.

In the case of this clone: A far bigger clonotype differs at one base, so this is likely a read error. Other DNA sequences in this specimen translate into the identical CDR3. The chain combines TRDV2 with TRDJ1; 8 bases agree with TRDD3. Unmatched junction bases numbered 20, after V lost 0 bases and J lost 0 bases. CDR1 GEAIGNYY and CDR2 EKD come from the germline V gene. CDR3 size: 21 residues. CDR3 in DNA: TGTGCCTGTGACACCGTCTTAAGCCTGGGGGACACCAGCTTATACACCGATAAACTCATCTTT. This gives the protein CACDTVLSLGDTSLYTDKLIF.

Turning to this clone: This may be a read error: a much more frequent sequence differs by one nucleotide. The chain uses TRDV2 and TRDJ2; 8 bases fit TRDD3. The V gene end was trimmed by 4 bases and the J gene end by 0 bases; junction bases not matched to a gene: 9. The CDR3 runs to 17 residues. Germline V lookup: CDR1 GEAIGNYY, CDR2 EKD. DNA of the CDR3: TGTGCCTGTGAGCCACTGGGGGTCCTCCCTTTGACAGCACAACTCTTCTTT. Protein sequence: CACEPLGVLPLTAQLFF.

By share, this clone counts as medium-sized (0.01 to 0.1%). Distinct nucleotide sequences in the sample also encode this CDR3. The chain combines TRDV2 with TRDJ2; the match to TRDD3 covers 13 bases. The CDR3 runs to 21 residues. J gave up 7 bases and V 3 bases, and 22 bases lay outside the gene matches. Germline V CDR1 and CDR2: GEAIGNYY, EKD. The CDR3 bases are TGTGCCTGTGACCCTGTTGGTGGGGACTGGGGGATACGCGGGGACCAAGCACAACTCTTCTTT. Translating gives CACDPVGGDWGIRGDQAQLFF.

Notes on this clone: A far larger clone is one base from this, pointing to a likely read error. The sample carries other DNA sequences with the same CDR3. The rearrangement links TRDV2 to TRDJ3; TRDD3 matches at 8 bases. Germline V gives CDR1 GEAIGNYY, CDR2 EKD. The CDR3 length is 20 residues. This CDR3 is CACDTPDGGSRSWDTRQMFF. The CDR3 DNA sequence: TGTGCCTGTGACACCCCGGATGGGGGATCTCGCTCCTGGGACACCCGGCAGATGTTTTTC.

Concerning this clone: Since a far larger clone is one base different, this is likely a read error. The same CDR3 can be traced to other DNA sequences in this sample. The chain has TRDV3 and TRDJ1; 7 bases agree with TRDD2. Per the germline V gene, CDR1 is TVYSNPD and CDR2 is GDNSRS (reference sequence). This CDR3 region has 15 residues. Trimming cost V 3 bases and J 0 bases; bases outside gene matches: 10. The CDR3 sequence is CAFCSYLGDTDKLIF. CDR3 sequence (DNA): TGTGCCTTCTGTTCCTACTTAGGAGACACCGATAAACTCATCTTT.

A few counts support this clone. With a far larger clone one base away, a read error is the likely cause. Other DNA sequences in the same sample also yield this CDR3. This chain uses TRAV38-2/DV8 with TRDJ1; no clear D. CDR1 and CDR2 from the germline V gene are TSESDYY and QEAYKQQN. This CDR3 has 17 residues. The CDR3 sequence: CAYRSILPLTLSDKLIF. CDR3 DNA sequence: TGTGCTTATAGGAGCATATTACCCCTAACCCTTTCCGATAAACTCATTTTT.

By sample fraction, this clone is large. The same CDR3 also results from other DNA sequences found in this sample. This CDR3 reads CACDTAGERSWDTRQMFF. In nucleotides, the CDR3 is TGTGCCTGTGACACGGCTGGGGAGAGATCCTGGGACACCCGACAGATGTTTTTC. This chain uses TRDV2 with TRDJ3; perhaps TRDD3 as D (6 bases). The CDR3 length is 18 residues. CDR1 is GEAIGNYY and CDR2 is EKD in the germline V gene. V was trimmed by 1 base and J by 1 base, leaving 13 bases between them.

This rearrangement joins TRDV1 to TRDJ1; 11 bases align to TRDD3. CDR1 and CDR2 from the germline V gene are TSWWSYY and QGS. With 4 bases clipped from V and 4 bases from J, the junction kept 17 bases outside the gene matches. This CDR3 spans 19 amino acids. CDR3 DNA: TGTGCTCTTGGGGGCCCCCTTCTTCCTGGGGGATACTTTGGCGATAAACTCATCTTT. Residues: CALGGPLLPGGYFGDKLIF.

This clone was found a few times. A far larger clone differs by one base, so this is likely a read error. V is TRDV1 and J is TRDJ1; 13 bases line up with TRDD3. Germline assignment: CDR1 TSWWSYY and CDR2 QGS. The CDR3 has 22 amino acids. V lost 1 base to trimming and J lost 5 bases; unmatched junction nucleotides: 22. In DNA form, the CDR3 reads TGTGCTCTTGGGGAACCCCTCCCCTTCCCGTTTACTGGGGGATACGGCAGAGATAAACTCATCTTT. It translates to CALGEPLPFPFTGGYGRDKLIF.

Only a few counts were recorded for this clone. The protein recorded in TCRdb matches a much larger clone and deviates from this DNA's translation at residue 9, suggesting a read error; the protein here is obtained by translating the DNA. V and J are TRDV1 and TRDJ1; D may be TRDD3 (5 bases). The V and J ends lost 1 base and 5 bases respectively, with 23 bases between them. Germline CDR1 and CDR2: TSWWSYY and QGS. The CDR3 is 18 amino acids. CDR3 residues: CALGEREYTVLGPDKLIF. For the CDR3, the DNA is TGTGCTCTTGGGGAACGGGAATATACGGTCCTGGGACCGGATAAACTCATCTTT.

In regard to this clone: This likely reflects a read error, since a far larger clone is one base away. As DNA, the CDR3 is TGTGCCTGTGACACCCTCCTCCGTACTGGGGGAACCACGTACACCGATAAACTCATCTTT. Its translation is CACDTLLRTGGTTYTDKLIF. The rearrangement links TRDV2 to TRDJ1; 9 positions agree with TRDD3. The ends lost 0 bases at V and 0 bases at J; junction bases unmatched: 16. The germline CDR1 and CDR2 sequences are GEAIGNYY and EKD. CDR3 length: 20 amino acids.

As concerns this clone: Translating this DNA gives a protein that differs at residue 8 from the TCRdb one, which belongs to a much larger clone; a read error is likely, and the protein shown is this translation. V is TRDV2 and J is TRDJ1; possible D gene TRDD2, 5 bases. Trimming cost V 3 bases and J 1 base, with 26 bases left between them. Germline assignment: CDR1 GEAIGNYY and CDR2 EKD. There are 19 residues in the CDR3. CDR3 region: CACDPLGVSSRVSTDKLIF. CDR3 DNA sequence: TGTGCCTGTGACCCCCTCGGGGTTTCTTCCCGCGTATCCACCGATAAACTCATCTTT.

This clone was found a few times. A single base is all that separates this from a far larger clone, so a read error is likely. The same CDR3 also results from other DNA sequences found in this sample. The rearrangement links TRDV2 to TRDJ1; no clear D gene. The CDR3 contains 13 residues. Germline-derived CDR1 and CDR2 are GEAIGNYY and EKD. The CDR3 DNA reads TGTGCCTGCGACACGATTGGGACCGATAAACTCATCTTT. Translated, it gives CACDTIGTDKLIF.

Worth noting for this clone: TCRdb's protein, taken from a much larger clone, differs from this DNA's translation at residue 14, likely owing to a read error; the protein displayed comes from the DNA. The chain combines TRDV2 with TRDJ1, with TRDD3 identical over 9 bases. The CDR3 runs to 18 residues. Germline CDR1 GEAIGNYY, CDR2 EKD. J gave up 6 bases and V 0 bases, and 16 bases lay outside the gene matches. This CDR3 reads CACDTAGLGIRVTNKLIF. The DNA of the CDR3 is TGTGCCTGTGACACCGCTGGACTGGGGATACGCGTTACCAATAAACTCATCTTT.

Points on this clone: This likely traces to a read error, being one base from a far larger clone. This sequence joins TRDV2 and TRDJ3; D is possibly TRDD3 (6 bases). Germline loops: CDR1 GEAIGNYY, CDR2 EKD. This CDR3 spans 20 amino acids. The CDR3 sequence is CACDYARSGASSWGTRQMFF. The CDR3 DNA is TGTGCCTGTGACTACGCAAGGTCTGGGGCAAGCTCCTGGGGCACCCGACAGATGTTTTTC.

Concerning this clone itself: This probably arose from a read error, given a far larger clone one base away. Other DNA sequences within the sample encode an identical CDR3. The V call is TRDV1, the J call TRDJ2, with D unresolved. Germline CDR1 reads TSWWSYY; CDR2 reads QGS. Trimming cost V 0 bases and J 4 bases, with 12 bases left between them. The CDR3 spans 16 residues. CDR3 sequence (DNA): TGTGCTCTTGGGGAACTGGGCCGTCTCTCGACAGCACAACTCTTCTTT. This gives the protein CALGELGRLSTAQLFF.

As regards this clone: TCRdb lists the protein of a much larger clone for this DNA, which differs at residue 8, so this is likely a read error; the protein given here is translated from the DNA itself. This CDR3 is CACDTAGISSWDTRQMFF. In DNA, the CDR3 is TGTGCCTGTGACACCGCGGGGATCAGCTCCTGGGACACCCGACAGATGTTTTTC. The chain links TRDV2 to TRDJ3, with a possible D match to TRDD3 (6 bases). This CDR3 contains 18 residues. In germline, CDR1 is GEAIGNYY, CDR2 EKD. V lost 0 bases to trimming and J lost 0 bases, with 11 bases between them.

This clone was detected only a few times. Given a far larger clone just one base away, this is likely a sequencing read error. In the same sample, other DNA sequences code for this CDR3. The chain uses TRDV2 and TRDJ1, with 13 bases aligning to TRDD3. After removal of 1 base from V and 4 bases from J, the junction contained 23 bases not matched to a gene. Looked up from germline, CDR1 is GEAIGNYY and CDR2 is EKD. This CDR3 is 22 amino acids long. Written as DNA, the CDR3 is TGTGCCTGTGACACTCTCGAAAAAGAACTGGGGGATACGGGAAAGAATGGCGATAAACTCATCTTT. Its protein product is CACDTLEKELGDTGKNGDKLIF.

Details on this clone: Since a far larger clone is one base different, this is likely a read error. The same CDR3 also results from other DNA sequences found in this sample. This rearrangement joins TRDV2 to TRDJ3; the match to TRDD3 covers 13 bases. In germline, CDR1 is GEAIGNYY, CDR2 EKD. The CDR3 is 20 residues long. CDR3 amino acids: CACDTAGLGDTRWDTRQMFF. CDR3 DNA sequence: TGCGCCTGTGACACCGCGGGACTGGGGGATACGCGCTGGGACACCCGACAGATGTTTTTC.

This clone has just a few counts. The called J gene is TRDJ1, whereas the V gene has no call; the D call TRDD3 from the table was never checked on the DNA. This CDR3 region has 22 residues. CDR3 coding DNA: TGTGCTTCATTGTGCCTTCCTACCTTTCTGGGGGATACGGAGAGGTACACCGATAAACTCATCTTT. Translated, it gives CASLCLPTFLGDTERYTDKLIF.

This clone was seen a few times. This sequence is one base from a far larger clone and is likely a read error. CDR3 nucleotides: TGTGCCTGTGATTCGTTGGGGGCGTGGGTACTGGGGGATACTCCCCCCTCGTACACCGATAAACTCATCTTT. The encoded protein is CACDSLGAWVLGDTPPSYTDKLIF. The chain couples TRDV2 to TRDJ1, with TRDD3 identical over 12 bases. Germline V CDR1 and CDR2: GEAIGNYY, EKD. The CDR3 is 24 amino acids. With V trimmed by 4 bases and J by 0 bases, 29 bases remained unmatched.

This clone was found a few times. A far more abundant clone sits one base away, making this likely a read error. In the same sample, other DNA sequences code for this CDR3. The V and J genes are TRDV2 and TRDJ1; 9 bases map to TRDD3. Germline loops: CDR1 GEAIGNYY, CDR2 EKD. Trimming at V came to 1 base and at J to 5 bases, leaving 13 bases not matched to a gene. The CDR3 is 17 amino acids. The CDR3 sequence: CACDTLTGGLHTDKLIF. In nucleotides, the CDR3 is TGTGCCTGTGACACTCTTACTGGGGGACTCCATACTGATAAACTCATCTTT.